These 30 T cell receptor beta chains were all obtained from the same sample, sequenced in a study of CD8 T cells in ankylosing spondylitis. Study-wide results and limits: Blood from ankylosing spondylitis patients appeared to carry a characteristic roughly 8-variant TCR beta motif.

TCRdb passed the 5' RACE reads through MiXCR, listing each CDR3 protein once. The sample records more than 650,000 distinct CDR3 sequences, 10% to 15% being singletons. No antigen is known for these receptors. Material for sequencing was blood, either unsorted or a sorted T cell fraction (not recorded which). All receptors come from a male donor with ankylosing spondylitis.

The rearrangement uses TRBV20-1 and TRBJ2-1, with 8 bases fitting TRBD2. The CDR3 length is 18 residues. After removal of 1 base from V and 8 bases from J, the junction contained 19 bases not matched to a gene. Per germline, CDR1 DFQATT and CDR2 SNEGSKA (reference sequence). The CDR3 loop is CSARAPGTSGGVGDEQFF. CDR3 coding DNA: TGCAGTGCTAGAGCTCCTGGCACCTCGGGGGGGGTAGGGGATGAGCAGTTCTTC.

In this sample, this clonotype turned up a few times. The rearrangement joins TRBV12-3 or TRBV12-4 to TRBJ1-2, with D perhaps TRBD1 (5 bases). Between the trimmed V and J ends, which lost 5 bases and 14 bases, there was a span of 15 bases. This CDR3 region has 11 residues. The chain's CDR3 is CASSPGPTRTF. The CDR3 DNA is TGTGCCAGCAGTCCAGGGCCCACCAGGACCTTC.

In this sample, this clonotype turned up many times. The rearrangement uses TRBV12-3 or TRBV12-4 and TRBJ1-5, with D possibly being TRBD1 (6 bases). The CDR3 totals 16 residues. The V and J ends lost 5 bases and 4 bases respectively, with 18 bases between them. The CDR3 coding sequence is TGTGCCAGCAGTCCGGGGGCCGAAGACCGGAATCAGCCCCAGCATTTT. Amino acids: CASSPGAEDRNQPQHF.

This chain connects TRBV15 to TRBJ2-1; TRBD1 matches at 10 bases. V was clipped by 1 base and J by 10 bases; unmatched bases: 7. The CDR3 spans 15 residues. The germline CDR1 and CDR2 sequences are LNHNV and YYDKDF (reference sequence). The CDR3 reads CATSRGRTGGREQFF. The CDR3 DNA sequence: TGTGCCACCAGCAGAGGAAGGACAGGGGGACGGGAGCAGTTCTTC.

This clonotype showed up just a few times. The chain combines TRBV5-1 with TRBJ1-2; 7 nucleotides agree with TRBD1. Germline-derived CDR1 and CDR2 are SGHRS and YFSETQ. There are 16 residues in the CDR3. The V and J ends lost 0 bases and 4 bases, in that order; junction bases with no gene match: 9. The CDR3 region has the DNA TGCGCCAGCAGCTTGGAGGCGACAGGGAGCGGCTATGGCTACACCTTC. This sequence encodes CASSLEATGSGYGYTF.

The chain employs TRBV12-5 and TRBJ2-3; D is unresolved. Trimming took off 1 base at V and 1 base at J, with 12 bases between the two ends. The CDR3 is made up of 16 amino acids. In germline, CDR1 is LGHNT, CDR2 FRNRAP. The DNA for the CDR3 is TGTGCTAGTGGTTTGGGGACGGTAGGAGGCACAGATACGCAGTATTTT. The encoded protein is CASGLGTVGGTDTQYF.

This clonotype has at least ten counts. The V gene is TRBV20-1, the J gene TRBJ1-3; D is ambiguous. This CDR3 contains 13 residues. Trimming shortened V by 4 bases and J by 2 bases, and 9 bases separated the two germline ends. Germline V lookup: CDR1 DFQATT, CDR2 SNEGSKA (reference sequence). Written as DNA, the CDR3 is TGCAGTGCTATGGACCGAACTGGAAACACCATATATTTT. Translated, it gives CSAMDRTGNTIYF.

The sample holds many counts of this clonotype. V and J are TRBV20-1 and TRBJ1-2, with D tentatively TRBD1 (6 bases). CDR1 and CDR2 from the germline V gene are DFQATT and SNEGSKA (reference sequence). The CDR3 loop spans 12 amino acids. Deletions cut 7 bases from V and 4 bases from J, with 13 bases between. In DNA, the CDR3 is TGCAGTGGACACGACAGGCTCTATGGCTACACCTTC. Protein: CSGHDRLYGYTF.

This chain links TRBV6-2 or TRBV6-3 with TRBJ2-7; D is ambiguous. The germline V gene has CDR1 MNHEY and CDR2 SVGEGT. This CDR3 region has 14 residues. Trimming removed 6 bases from V and 4 bases from J, with 16 bases in between. CDR3 protein: CASRTGGDRYEQYF. The CDR3, as DNA: TGTGCCAGCAGAACGGGTGGGGATCGGTACGAGCAGTACTTC.

The chain joins TRBV29-1 to TRBJ2-1, with 9 bases lining up with TRBD1. J gave up 7 bases and V 5 bases, and 6 bases lay outside the gene matches. The CDR3 is 13 residues long. Germline-derived CDR1 and CDR2 are SQVTM and ANQGSEA. CDR3 DNA: TGCAGCGTTAGACAGGGGGTCCGAAATGAGCAGTTCTTC. It codes for CSVRQGVRNEQFF.

This chain uses TRBV18 with TRBJ2-1, with 7 bases lining up with TRBD2. CDR1 and CDR2 from the germline V gene are KGHSH and LQKENI. The CDR3 spans 15 residues. Trimming at V came to 6 bases and at J to 6 bases, leaving 11 bases not matched to a gene. The chain's CDR3 is CASSQGLVGRNEQFF. The CDR3 nucleotides are TGTGCCAGCTCCCAAGGACTAGTCGGCCGCAATGAGCAGTTCTTC. The full variable domain, in which reference TRBV18 and TRBJ2-1 provide the parts outside the CDR3, is NAGVMQNPRHLVRRRGQEARLRCSPMKGHSHVYWYRQLPEEGLKFMVYLQKENIIDESGMPKERFSAEFPKEGPSILRIQQVVRGDSAAYFCASSQGLVGRNEQFFGPGTRLTVL.

This clonotype was observed many times. The rearrangement uses TRBV5-1 and TRBJ1-2, with TRBD1 as a possible D gene (5 bases). V was clipped by 1 base and J by 7 bases, with 23 bases between them. The germline gives CDR1 SGHRS, CDR2 YFSETQ. This CDR3 comprises 17 residues. The CDR3 coding sequence is TGCGCCAGCAGCTTGTTCGGGCCGGTCCTTTCTGGGGGTGGCTACACCTTC. This gives the protein CASSLFGPVLSGGGYTF.

This chain connects TRBV7-2 to TRBJ2-1; TRBD2 agrees at 10 bases. This CDR3 comprises 17 residues. Looked up from germline, CDR1 is SGHTA and CDR2 is FQGNSA. V was clipped by 4 bases and J by 2 bases; unmatched bases: 8. The CDR3 DNA sequence: TGTGCCAGCAGCTCCCCGGCTAGCGGGGGTGCCTACAATGAGCAGTTCTTC. It translates to CASSSPASGGAYNEQFF.

This chain uses TRBV4-3 with TRBJ1-2, with D hard to call. CDR1 and CDR2 from the germline V gene are LGHNA and YSLEER. V shed 0 bases and J shed 8 bases, with 13 bases lying between them. This CDR3 spans 14 amino acids. CDR3 residues: CASSQDLGNNGYTF. Written as DNA, the CDR3 is TGCGCCAGCAGCCAAGATTTGGGCAACAACGGCTACACCTTC.

V usage is TRBV12-3 or TRBV12-4 and J usage is TRBJ1-1; D remains unclear. The germline V and J ends were trimmed by 10 bases and 0 bases, with 15 bases remaining between them. CDR3 length: 14 residues. The CDR3 DNA is TGTGCCACCAAACTCTCAACAGTGAACACTGAAGCTTTCTTT. Its translation is CATKLSTVNTEAFF.

Ten or more counts support this clonotype. V usage is TRBV5-1 and J usage is TRBJ2-3, with D possibly being TRBD2 (5 bases). Trimming cost V 3 bases and J 3 bases, with 8 bases left between them. Germline values: CDR1 SGHRS, CDR2 YFSETQ. The CDR3 loop spans 13 amino acids. CDR3 protein: CASSSEGTDTQYF. CDR3 sequence (DNA): TGCGCCAGCAGCTCCGAGGGTACAGATACGCAGTATTTT.

The chain is built from TRBV28 and TRBJ2-7; 9 nucleotides agree with TRBD1. The CDR3 has 14 amino acids. CDR1 is MDHEN, CDR2 SYDVKM, per germline. V gave up 3 bases and J gave up 3 bases; unmatched junction bases: 3. CDR3 loop: CASSFTGQGYEQYF. The CDR3 nucleotides are TGTGCCAGCAGTTTTACGGGACAGGGCTACGAGCAGTACTTC. Variable domain in full (rest from reference TRBV28 and TRBJ2-7): DVKVTQSSRYLVKRTGEKVFLECVQDMDHENMFWYRQDPGLGLRLIYFSYDVKMKEKGDIPEGYSVSREKKERFSLILESASTNQTSMYLCASSFTGQGYEQYFGPGTRLTVT.

This clonotype was detected a few times. The CDR3 nucleotides read TGTGCCTGGAGTTGGGGGTACACTGAAGCTTTCTTT. Protein: CAWSWGYTEAFF. The chain uses TRBV30 and TRBJ1-1, with D possibly being TRBD1 (5 bases). The V gene lost 2 bases and the J gene lost 3 bases, with 7 bases spanning the gap. The V gene's germline CDR1 is GTSNPN and CDR2 SVGIG (reference sequence). The CDR3 sequence is 12 residues long.

This clonotype was observed a handful of times. V and J are TRBV20-1 and TRBJ2-2; D not resolved. With 0 bases removed from V and 1 base from J, the gap between germline ends came to 3 bases. Germline CDR1 and CDR2: DFQATT and SNEGSKA (reference sequence). The CDR3 has 13 amino acids. This chain's CDR3 is CSARDRNTGELFF. In nucleotides, the CDR3 is TGCAGTGCTAGAGACAGGAACACCGGGGAGCTGTTTTTT.

This clonotype was found many times. This chain joins TRBV7-8 and TRBJ1-1; D remains ambiguous. Trimming shortened V by 0 bases and J by 3 bases, and 5 bases separated the two germline ends. The CDR3 sequence is 13 residues long. Germline V gene sequence: CDR1 SGHVS, CDR2 FQNEAQ. The CDR3 DNA is TGTGCCAGCAGCTTAGCGCTTGACACTGAAGCTTTCTTT. Its protein is CASSLALDTEAFF.

This clonotype was recorded at least ten times. This chain uses TRBV25-1 with TRBJ2-3; TRBD2 is a possible D gene (6 bases). Trimming shortened V by 4 bases and J by 9 bases, and 17 bases separated the two germline ends. The CDR3 sequence is 14 residues long. Germline V CDR1 and CDR2: MGHDK, SYGVNS. The CDR3 region is CASSAGGGRWTQYF. CDR3 DNA: TGTGCCAGCAGTGCTGGGGGAGGAAGGTGGACGCAGTATTTT.

This clonotype was counted a few times. V gene TRBV11-1 combines with J gene TRBJ2-7; 7 nucleotides match TRBD2. Germline V gives CDR1 SGHAT, CDR2 FQDESV (reference sequence). The CDR3 loop spans 18 amino acids. J lost 0 bases, V lost 4 bases, and 15 bases had no gene match. The CDR3 sequence: CASSSRLAGNPYSYEQYF. DNA for the CDR3: TGTGCCAGCAGCTCAAGACTAGCCGGGAATCCTTACTCCTACGAGCAGTACTTC.

The chain carries TRBV10-3 and TRBJ2-2; 11 positions match TRBD1. The CDR3 runs to 15 residues. The trim removed 7 bases at V and 4 bases at J, leaving 5 bases unmatched. CDR1 is ENHRY and CDR2 is SYGVKD in the germline V gene. The CDR3 loop is CAIMTGTGGTGELFF. In DNA form, the CDR3 reads TGTGCCATCATGACCGGGACAGGGGGCACCGGGGAGCTGTTTTTT.

V usage is TRBV27 and J usage is TRBJ2-7, with 11 bases matching TRBD2. The V gene's germline CDR1 is MNHEY and CDR2 SMNVEV (reference sequence). The CDR3 extends over 16 amino acids. The trim removed 6 bases at V and 9 bases at J, leaving 16 bases unmatched. Written as DNA, the CDR3 is TGTGCCAGCAGAACTAAAAAACTAGCGGGAGAATTCGGGCAGTACTTC. It yields the protein CASRTKKLAGEFGQYF.

This clonotype was detected a few times. The rearrangement uses TRBV7-6 and TRBJ1-1, with TRBD1 matching 8 bases. This CDR3 contains 13 residues. The germline CDR1 and CDR2 sequences are SGHVS and FNYEAQ. V was pared by 8 bases and J by 1 base, with 3 bases of the junction left unmatched. The CDR3 region has the DNA TGTGCCAGCTACGGGACAGGGAACACTGAAGCTTTCTTT. Its protein product is CASYGTGNTEAFF.

The chain has TRBV6-5 and TRBJ2-5; no clear D gene. CDR1 and CDR2 from the germline V gene are MNHEY and SVGAGI. V lost 2 bases, J lost 7 bases, and 14 bases lay in between. There are 14 residues in the CDR3. The CDR3 DNA is TGTGCCAGCAGTTACACATTGACATTGGGGACCCAGTACTTC. It codes for CASSYTLTLGTQYF.

The chain carries TRBV12-3 or TRBV12-4 and TRBJ1-3, with D uncertain. The CDR3 consists of 11 residues. Trimming removed 6 bases from V and 8 bases from J, with 8 bases in between. The chain's CDR3 is CASRGRDTIYF. The CDR3, as DNA: TGTGCCAGCAGGGGGAGGGACACCATATATTTT.

This chain links TRBV6-1 with TRBJ2-3; TRBD2 might be the D (6 bases). The CDR3 runs 14 residues. The V end lost 6 bases, the J end lost 4 bases, and 14 bases lay between the germline ends. CDR1 is MNHNS and CDR2 is SASEGT in the germline V gene. Written as DNA, the CDR3 is TGTGCCAGCAGCCGACGCTGGGGGGCAGATACGCAGTATTTT. It is translated as CASSRRWGADTQYF.

This clonotype has a handful of counts. The V call is TRBV20-1, the J call TRBJ1-6; 7 nucleotides align to TRBD1. Germline V CDR1 and CDR2: DFQATT, SNEGSKA (reference sequence). The CDR3 runs 14 residues. Germline trimming cut 7 bases from V and 7 bases from J; bases unmatched to any gene: 10. The CDR3 DNA reads TGCAGTGGTGCGGTGGGGACAGAGAATTCACCCCTCCACTTT. Its protein product is CSGAVGTENSPLHF.

The rearrangement uses TRBV6-6 and TRBJ1-5; D is unclear. Trimming took 9 bases from V and 2 from J, leaving 11 bases between them. Germline-derived CDR1 and CDR2 are MNHNY and SVGAGI (reference sequence). CDR3 size: 13 residues. DNA of the CDR3: TGTGCCAGTAAGACATTGGGCAATCAGCCCCAGCATTTT. Protein product: CASKTLGNQPQHF.